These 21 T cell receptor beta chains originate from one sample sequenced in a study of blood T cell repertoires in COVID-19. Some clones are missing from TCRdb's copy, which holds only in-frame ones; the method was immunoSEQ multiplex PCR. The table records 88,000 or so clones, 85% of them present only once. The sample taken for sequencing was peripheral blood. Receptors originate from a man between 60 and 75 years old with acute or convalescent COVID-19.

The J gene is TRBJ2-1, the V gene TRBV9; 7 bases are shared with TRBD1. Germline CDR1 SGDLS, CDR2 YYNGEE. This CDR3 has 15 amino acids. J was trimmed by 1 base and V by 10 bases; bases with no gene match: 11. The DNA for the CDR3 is TGTGCCTCGGGGACAGATACAATATCCTACAATGAGCAGTTCTTC. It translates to CASGTDTISYNEQFF.

The CDR3 region has the DNA TGTGCCAGCAGCTCCCTCCGGGACAGGGCCTACGAGCAGTACTTC. This encodes CASSSLRDRAYEQYF. The rearrangement uses TRBV11-2 and TRBJ2-7; 9 bases are shared with TRBD1. CDR3 size: 15 residues. J lost 2 bases, V lost 4 bases, and 6 bases had no gene match. Germline lookup yields CDR1 SGHAT and CDR2 FQNNGV.

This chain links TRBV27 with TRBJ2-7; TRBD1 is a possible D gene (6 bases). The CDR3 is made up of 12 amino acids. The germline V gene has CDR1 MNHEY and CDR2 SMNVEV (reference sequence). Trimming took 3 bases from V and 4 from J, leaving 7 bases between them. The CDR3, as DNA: TGTGCCAGCAGTTTTACAGGGTACGAGCAGTACTTC. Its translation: CASSFTGYEQYF.

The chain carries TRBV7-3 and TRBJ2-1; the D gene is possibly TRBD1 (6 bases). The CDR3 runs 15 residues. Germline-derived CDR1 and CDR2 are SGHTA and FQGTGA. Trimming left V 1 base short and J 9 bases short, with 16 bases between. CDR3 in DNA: TGTGCCAGCAGCTTAAAAGGGCAGGGGTACGCTGAGCAGTTCTTC. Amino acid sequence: CASSLKGQGYAEQFF. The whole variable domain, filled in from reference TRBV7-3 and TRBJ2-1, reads GAGVSQTPSNKVTEKGKYVELRCDPISGHTALYWYRQSLGQGPEFLIYFQGTGAADDSGLPNDRFFAVRPEGSVSTLKIQRTERGDSAVYLCASSLKGQGYAEQFFGPGTRLTVL.

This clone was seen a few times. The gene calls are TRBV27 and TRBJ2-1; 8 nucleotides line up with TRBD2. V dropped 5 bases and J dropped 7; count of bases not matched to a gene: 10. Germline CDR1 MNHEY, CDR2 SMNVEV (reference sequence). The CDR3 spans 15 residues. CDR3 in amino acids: CASSPIREGGNEQFF. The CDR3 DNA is TGTGCCAGCAGTCCCATCCGGGAGGGAGGGAATGAGCAGTTCTTC.

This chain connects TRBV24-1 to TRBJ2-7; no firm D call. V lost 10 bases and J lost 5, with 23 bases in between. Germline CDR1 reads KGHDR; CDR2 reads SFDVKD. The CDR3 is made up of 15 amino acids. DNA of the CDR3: TGTGCCACTATCCCTCTTAGAGGTGCAGTACACGAGCAGTACTTC. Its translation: CATIPLRGAVHEQYF.

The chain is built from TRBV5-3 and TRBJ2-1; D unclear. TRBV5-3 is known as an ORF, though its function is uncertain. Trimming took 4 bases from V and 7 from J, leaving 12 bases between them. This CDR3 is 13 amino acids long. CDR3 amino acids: CARSLGLANEQFF. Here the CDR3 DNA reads TGTGCCAGAAGCCTGGGCCTCGCGAATGAGCAGTTCTTC.

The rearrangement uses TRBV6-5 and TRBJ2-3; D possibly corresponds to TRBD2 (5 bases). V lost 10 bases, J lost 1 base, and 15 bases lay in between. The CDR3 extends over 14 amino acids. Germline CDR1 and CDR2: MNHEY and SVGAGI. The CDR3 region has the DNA TGTGCCACCTCCCGGGGTAGCGGCACAGATACGCAGTATTTT. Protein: CATSRGSGTDTQYF.

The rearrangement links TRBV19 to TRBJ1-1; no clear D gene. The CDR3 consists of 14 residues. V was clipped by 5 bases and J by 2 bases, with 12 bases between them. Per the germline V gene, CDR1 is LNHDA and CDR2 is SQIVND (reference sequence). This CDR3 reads CASSVPGINTEAFF. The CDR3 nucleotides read TGTGCCAGTAGTGTCCCGGGAATCAACACTGAAGCTTTCTTT.

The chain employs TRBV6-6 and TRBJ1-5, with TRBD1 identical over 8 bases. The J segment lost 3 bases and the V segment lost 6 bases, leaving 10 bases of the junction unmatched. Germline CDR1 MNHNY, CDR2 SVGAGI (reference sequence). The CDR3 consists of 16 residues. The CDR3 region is CASRRRAGQDNQPQHF. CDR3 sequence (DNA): TGTGCCAGCAGGCGAAGGGCGGGACAGGACAATCAGCCCCAGCATTTT.

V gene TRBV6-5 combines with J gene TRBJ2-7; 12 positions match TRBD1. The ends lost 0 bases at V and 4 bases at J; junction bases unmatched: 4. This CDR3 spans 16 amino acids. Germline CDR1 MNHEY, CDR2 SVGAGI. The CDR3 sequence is CASSYSGTGGVYEQYF. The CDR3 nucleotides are TGTGCCAGCAGTTACTCAGGGACAGGGGGCGTTTACGAGCAGTACTTC.

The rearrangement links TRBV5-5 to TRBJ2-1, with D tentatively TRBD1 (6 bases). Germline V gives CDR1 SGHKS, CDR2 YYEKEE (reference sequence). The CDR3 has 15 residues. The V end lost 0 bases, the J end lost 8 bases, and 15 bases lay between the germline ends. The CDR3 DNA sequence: TGTGCCAGCAGCTTGGAGGACAGCAGCGCCGATGAGCAGTTCTTC. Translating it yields CASSLEDSSADEQFF.

The CDR3 loop is CASSVGLGGYNEQFF. The CDR3 DNA reads TGTGCCAGCAGCGTAGGGCTAGGAGGCTACAATGAGCAGTTCTTC. This chain links TRBV9 with TRBJ2-1; D possibly corresponds to TRBD2 (5 bases). V was clipped by 0 bases and J by 3 bases, with 10 bases between them. The CDR3 has 15 residues. Germline V lookup: CDR1 SGDLS, CDR2 YYNGEE.

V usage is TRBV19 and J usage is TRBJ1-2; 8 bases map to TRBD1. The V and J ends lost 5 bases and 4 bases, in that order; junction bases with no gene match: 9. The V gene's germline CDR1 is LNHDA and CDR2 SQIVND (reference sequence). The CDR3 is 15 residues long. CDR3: CASSSYRGSGYGYTF. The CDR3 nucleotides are TGTGCCAGTAGTTCCTACAGGGGGTCGGGCTATGGCTACACCTTC.

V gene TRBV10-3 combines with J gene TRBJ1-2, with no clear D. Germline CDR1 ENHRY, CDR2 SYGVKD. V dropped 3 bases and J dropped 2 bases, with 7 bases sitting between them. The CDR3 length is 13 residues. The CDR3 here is CAISESINYGYTF. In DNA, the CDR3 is TGTGCCATCAGTGAAAGCATAAACTATGGCTACACCTTC.

CDR3 protein: CATSRDGRGSNTGELFF. The CDR3 DNA sequence: TGTGCCACCAGCAGAGATGGCAGGGGATCGAACACCGGGGAGCTGTTTTTT. This rearrangement joins TRBV15 to TRBJ2-2; D may be TRBD1 (6 bases). CDR1 is LNHNV, CDR2 YYDKDF, per germline (reference sequence). The CDR3 runs 17 residues. V was clipped by 0 bases and J by 0 bases, with 11 bases between them.

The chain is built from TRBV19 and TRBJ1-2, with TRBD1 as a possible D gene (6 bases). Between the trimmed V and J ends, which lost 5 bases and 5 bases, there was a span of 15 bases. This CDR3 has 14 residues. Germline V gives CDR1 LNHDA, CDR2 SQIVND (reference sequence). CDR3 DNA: TGTGCCAGTAGTTCCCAGGGGTCGGATTATGGCTACACCTTC. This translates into CASSSQGSDYGYTF. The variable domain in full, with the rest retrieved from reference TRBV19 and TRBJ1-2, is DGGITQSPKYLFRKEGQNVTLSCEQNLNHDAMYWYRQDPGQGLRLIYYSQIVNDFQKGDIAEGYSVSREKKESFPLTVTSAQKNPTAFYLCASSSQGSDYGYTFGSGTRLTVV.

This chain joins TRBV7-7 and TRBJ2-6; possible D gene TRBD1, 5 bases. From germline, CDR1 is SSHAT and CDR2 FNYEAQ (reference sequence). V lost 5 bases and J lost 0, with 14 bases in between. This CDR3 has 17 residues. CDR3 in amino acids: CASSKGLQGSGANVLTF. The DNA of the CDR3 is TGTGCCAGCAGCAAAGGTCTCCAGGGCTCTGGGGCCAACGTCCTGACTTTC.

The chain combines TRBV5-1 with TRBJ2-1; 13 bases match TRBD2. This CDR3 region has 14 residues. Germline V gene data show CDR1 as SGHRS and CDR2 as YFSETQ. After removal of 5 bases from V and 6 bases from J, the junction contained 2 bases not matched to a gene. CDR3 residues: CASRWTSGGNEQFF. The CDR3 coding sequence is TGCGCCAGCAGATGGACTAGCGGGGGCAATGAGCAGTTCTTC.

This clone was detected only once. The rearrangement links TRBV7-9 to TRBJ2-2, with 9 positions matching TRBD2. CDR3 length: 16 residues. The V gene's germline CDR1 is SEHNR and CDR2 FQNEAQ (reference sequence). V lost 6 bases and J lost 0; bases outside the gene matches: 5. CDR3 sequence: CASSARLAANTGELFF. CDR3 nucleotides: TGTGCCAGCAGTGCGAGACTAGCGGCGAACACCGGGGAGCTGTTTTTT.

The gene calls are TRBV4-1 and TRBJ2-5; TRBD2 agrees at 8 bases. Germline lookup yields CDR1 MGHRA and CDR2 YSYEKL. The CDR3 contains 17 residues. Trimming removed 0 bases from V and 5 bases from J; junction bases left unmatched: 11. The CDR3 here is CASSQESREAPVETQYF. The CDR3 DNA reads TGCGCCAGCAGCCAAGAGTCGCGGGAGGCCCCGGTGGAGACCCAGTACTTC.